Below, 13 T cell receptor beta chains from the same sample are listed, as sequenced in a study of T cell responses to AZD1222 COVID-19 vaccine. The repertoire was sequenced with immunoSEQ multiplex PCR; TCRdb's copy has only in-frame clones and lacks some. The sample contains about 130,000 clones, 89% of which appear only once. Specimen: peripheral blood, collected on day 0 of AZD1222 vaccination. Receptor source: an adult in good health.

Worth noting for this clone: Other DNA sequences from this sample encode an identical CDR3 as well. J is TRBJ1-2 and V is TRBV6-5; D possibly corresponds to TRBD1 (5 bases). Trimming cost V 2 bases and J 4 bases, with 5 bases left between them. CDR3 size: 12 residues. CDR1 MNHEY and CDR2 SVGAGI come from the germline V gene. The CDR3 region has the DNA TGTGCCAGCAGTTACGGGGGCTATGGCTACACCTTC. Protein: CASSYGGYGYTF.

The chain links TRBV2 to TRBJ1-5; 7 bases align to TRBD1. J gave up 4 bases and V 4 bases, and 13 bases lay outside the gene matches. This CDR3 has 17 residues. In germline, CDR1 is SNHLY, CDR2 FYNNEI. CDR3 nucleotide sequence: TGTGCCAGCAGTGGGGATCGAGGACAGGATTGGAATCAGCCCCAGCATTTT. Residues: CASSGDRGQDWNQPQHF.

V gene TRBV5-1 combines with J gene TRBJ1-5; no reliable D call. This CDR3 has 15 amino acids. Trimming shortened V by 0 bases and J by 6 bases, and 13 bases separated the two germline ends. Germline lookup yields CDR1 SGHRS and CDR2 YFSETQ. CDR3: CASSLDTRESQPQHF. The CDR3, as DNA: TGCGCCAGCAGCTTGGACACCCGGGAAAGTCAGCCCCAGCATTTT.

This chain joins TRBV30 and TRBJ1-3; perhaps TRBD1 as D (5 bases). The CDR3 has 14 residues. Trimming shortened V by 4 bases and J by 8 bases, and 18 bases separated the two germline ends. Germline loops: CDR1 GTSNPN, CDR2 SVGIG (reference sequence). The CDR3 sequence: CAWKRDPRGDTIYF. DNA of the CDR3: TGTGCCTGGAAACGGGACCCCCGGGGGGACACCATATATTTT.

Note on this clone: A junction boundary mismatches the germline segment, possibly from a read error. The CDR3 nucleotides are TGTGCCAGCAGCCTAGACAAACAGAACACTGAAGCTTTCTTT. Translation: CASSLDKQNTEAFF. V gene TRBV11-2 combines with J gene TRBJ1-1; D uncertain. Germline loops: CDR1 SGHAT, CDR2 FQNNGV. There are 14 residues in the CDR3.

The J gene is TRBJ2-1, the V gene TRBV5-1, with D uncertain. Deletions cut 4 bases from V and 10 bases from J, with 9 bases between. The germline CDR1 and CDR2 sequences are SGHRS and YFSETQ. CDR3 length: 11 amino acids. The CDR3 region has the DNA TGCGCCAGCAGCCTGGAACGAGAGCAGTTCTTC. Translated, it gives CASSLEREQFF.

The rearrangement links TRBV6-1 to TRBJ1-1; possible D gene TRBD1, 5 bases. V lost 2 bases to trimming and J lost 5 bases, with 15 bases between them. This CDR3 has 15 amino acids. Germline CDR1 is MNHNS and CDR2 is SASEGT. This CDR3 reads CASSEPGWAETEAFF. The CDR3 DNA reads as TGTGCCAGCAGTGAACCAGGGTGGGCAGAAACTGAAGCTTTCTTT.

This chain joins TRBV9 and TRBJ1-2; TRBD1 is a possible D gene (5 bases). The CDR3 is 16 residues long. V shed 0 bases and J shed 0 bases, with 12 bases lying between them. The germline CDR1 and CDR2 sequences are SGDLS and YYNGEE. DNA of the CDR3: TGTGCCAGCAGCGTAGTTCAGGGATCCGCTAACTATGGCTACACCTTC. Encoded protein: CASSVVQGSANYGYTF. The full variable domain, its missing parts supplied by reference TRBV9 and TRBJ1-2, is DSGVTQTPKHLITATGQRVTLRCSPRSGDLSVYWYQQSLDQGLQFLIQYYNGEERAKGNILERFSAQQFPDLHSELNLSSLELGDSALYFCASSVVQGSANYGYTFGSGTRLTVV.

The DNA of the CDR3 is TGTGCCAGTAGGCTAGCGGGGGTGGAGACCCAGTACTTC. This encodes CASRLAGVETQYF. The V gene is TRBV19, the J gene TRBJ2-5; 10 bases fit TRBD2. Germline V gene lookup returns CDR1 LNHDA and CDR2 SQIVND (reference sequence). CDR3 length equals 13 residues. Losses at the gene ends were 6 bases for V and 5 bases for J; bases not matched to a gene: 3.

The genes are TRBV3-1 (or the pseudogene TRBV3-2) and TRBJ1-5, with a possible D match to TRBD1 (5 bases). V dropped 0 bases and J dropped 6 bases, with 12 bases sitting between them. Germline V gives CDR1 LGHDT, CDR2 YNNKEL (reference sequence). The CDR3 covers 15 residues. The chain's CDR3 is CASSQDGWTTQPQHF. The CDR3, as DNA: TGTGCCAGCAGCCAAGACGGGTGGACAACTCAGCCCCAGCATTTT.

The CDR3 is CASSRMGQVDQPQHF. CDR3 in DNA: TGTGCCAGTAGTAGGATGGGACAGGTTGATCAGCCCCAGCATTTT. The chain is built from TRBV19 and TRBJ1-5; 8 nucleotides align to TRBD1. The CDR3 is made up of 15 amino acids. After removal of 4 bases from V and 5 bases from J, the junction contained 7 bases not matched to a gene. From germline, CDR1 is LNHDA and CDR2 SQIVND (reference sequence).

The gene calls are TRBV30 and TRBJ2-5; TRBD1 agrees at 11 bases. V was clipped by 1 base and J by 3 bases; unmatched bases: 1. The V gene's germline CDR1 is GTSNPN and CDR2 SVGIG (reference sequence). This CDR3 has 14 residues. CDR3 region: CAWSGTGGEETQYF. The CDR3, as DNA: TGTGCCTGGAGTGGGACAGGGGGCGAAGAGACCCAGTACTTC. The full variable domain, in which reference TRBV30 and TRBJ2-5 provide the parts outside the CDR3, is SQTIHQWPATLVQPVGSPLSLECTVEGTSNPNLYWYRQAAGRGLQLLFYSVGIGQISSEVPQNLSASRPQDRQFILSSKKLLLSDSGFYLCAWSGTGGEETQYFGPGTRLLVL.

CDR3 residues: CASSPSFGYNYGYTF. In DNA form, the CDR3 reads TGTGCCAGCAGTCCCTCATTCGGCTATAACTATGGCTACACCTTC. The J gene is TRBJ1-2, the V gene TRBV27; D is undetermined. The germline V gene encodes CDR1 MNHEY and CDR2 SMNVEV (reference sequence). The CDR3 covers 15 residues. The V end was cut by 5 bases, the J end by 1 base, with 14 bases between.